What follows describes a single T cell receptor beta chain. The data belong to a study of blood T cell repertoires in COVID-19. Study-level background: Samples of COVID-19 (acute and convalescent) were obtained from the United States, Italy and Spain.

Using immunoSEQ multiplex PCR, the repertoire was profiled, and TCRdb retains in-frame clones only, with some absent. The sample carries around 300,000 clones, 75% to 90% recorded once. This CDR3 contains 16 residues. V lost 0 bases, J lost 7 bases, and 9 bases stayed unmatched. Germline lookup yields CDR1 SGDLS and CDR2 YYNGEE. The V gene is TRBV9, the J gene TRBJ1-3; 8 bases line up with TRBD1. The sequence was obtained from a woman aged 40-49 years with acute or convalescent COVID-19. Source material: peripheral blood. The CDR3, as DNA: TGTGCCAGCAGCGTAGAGGACAGGGTTTATTTTAACACCATATATTTT. Protein: CASSVEDRVYFNTIYF.